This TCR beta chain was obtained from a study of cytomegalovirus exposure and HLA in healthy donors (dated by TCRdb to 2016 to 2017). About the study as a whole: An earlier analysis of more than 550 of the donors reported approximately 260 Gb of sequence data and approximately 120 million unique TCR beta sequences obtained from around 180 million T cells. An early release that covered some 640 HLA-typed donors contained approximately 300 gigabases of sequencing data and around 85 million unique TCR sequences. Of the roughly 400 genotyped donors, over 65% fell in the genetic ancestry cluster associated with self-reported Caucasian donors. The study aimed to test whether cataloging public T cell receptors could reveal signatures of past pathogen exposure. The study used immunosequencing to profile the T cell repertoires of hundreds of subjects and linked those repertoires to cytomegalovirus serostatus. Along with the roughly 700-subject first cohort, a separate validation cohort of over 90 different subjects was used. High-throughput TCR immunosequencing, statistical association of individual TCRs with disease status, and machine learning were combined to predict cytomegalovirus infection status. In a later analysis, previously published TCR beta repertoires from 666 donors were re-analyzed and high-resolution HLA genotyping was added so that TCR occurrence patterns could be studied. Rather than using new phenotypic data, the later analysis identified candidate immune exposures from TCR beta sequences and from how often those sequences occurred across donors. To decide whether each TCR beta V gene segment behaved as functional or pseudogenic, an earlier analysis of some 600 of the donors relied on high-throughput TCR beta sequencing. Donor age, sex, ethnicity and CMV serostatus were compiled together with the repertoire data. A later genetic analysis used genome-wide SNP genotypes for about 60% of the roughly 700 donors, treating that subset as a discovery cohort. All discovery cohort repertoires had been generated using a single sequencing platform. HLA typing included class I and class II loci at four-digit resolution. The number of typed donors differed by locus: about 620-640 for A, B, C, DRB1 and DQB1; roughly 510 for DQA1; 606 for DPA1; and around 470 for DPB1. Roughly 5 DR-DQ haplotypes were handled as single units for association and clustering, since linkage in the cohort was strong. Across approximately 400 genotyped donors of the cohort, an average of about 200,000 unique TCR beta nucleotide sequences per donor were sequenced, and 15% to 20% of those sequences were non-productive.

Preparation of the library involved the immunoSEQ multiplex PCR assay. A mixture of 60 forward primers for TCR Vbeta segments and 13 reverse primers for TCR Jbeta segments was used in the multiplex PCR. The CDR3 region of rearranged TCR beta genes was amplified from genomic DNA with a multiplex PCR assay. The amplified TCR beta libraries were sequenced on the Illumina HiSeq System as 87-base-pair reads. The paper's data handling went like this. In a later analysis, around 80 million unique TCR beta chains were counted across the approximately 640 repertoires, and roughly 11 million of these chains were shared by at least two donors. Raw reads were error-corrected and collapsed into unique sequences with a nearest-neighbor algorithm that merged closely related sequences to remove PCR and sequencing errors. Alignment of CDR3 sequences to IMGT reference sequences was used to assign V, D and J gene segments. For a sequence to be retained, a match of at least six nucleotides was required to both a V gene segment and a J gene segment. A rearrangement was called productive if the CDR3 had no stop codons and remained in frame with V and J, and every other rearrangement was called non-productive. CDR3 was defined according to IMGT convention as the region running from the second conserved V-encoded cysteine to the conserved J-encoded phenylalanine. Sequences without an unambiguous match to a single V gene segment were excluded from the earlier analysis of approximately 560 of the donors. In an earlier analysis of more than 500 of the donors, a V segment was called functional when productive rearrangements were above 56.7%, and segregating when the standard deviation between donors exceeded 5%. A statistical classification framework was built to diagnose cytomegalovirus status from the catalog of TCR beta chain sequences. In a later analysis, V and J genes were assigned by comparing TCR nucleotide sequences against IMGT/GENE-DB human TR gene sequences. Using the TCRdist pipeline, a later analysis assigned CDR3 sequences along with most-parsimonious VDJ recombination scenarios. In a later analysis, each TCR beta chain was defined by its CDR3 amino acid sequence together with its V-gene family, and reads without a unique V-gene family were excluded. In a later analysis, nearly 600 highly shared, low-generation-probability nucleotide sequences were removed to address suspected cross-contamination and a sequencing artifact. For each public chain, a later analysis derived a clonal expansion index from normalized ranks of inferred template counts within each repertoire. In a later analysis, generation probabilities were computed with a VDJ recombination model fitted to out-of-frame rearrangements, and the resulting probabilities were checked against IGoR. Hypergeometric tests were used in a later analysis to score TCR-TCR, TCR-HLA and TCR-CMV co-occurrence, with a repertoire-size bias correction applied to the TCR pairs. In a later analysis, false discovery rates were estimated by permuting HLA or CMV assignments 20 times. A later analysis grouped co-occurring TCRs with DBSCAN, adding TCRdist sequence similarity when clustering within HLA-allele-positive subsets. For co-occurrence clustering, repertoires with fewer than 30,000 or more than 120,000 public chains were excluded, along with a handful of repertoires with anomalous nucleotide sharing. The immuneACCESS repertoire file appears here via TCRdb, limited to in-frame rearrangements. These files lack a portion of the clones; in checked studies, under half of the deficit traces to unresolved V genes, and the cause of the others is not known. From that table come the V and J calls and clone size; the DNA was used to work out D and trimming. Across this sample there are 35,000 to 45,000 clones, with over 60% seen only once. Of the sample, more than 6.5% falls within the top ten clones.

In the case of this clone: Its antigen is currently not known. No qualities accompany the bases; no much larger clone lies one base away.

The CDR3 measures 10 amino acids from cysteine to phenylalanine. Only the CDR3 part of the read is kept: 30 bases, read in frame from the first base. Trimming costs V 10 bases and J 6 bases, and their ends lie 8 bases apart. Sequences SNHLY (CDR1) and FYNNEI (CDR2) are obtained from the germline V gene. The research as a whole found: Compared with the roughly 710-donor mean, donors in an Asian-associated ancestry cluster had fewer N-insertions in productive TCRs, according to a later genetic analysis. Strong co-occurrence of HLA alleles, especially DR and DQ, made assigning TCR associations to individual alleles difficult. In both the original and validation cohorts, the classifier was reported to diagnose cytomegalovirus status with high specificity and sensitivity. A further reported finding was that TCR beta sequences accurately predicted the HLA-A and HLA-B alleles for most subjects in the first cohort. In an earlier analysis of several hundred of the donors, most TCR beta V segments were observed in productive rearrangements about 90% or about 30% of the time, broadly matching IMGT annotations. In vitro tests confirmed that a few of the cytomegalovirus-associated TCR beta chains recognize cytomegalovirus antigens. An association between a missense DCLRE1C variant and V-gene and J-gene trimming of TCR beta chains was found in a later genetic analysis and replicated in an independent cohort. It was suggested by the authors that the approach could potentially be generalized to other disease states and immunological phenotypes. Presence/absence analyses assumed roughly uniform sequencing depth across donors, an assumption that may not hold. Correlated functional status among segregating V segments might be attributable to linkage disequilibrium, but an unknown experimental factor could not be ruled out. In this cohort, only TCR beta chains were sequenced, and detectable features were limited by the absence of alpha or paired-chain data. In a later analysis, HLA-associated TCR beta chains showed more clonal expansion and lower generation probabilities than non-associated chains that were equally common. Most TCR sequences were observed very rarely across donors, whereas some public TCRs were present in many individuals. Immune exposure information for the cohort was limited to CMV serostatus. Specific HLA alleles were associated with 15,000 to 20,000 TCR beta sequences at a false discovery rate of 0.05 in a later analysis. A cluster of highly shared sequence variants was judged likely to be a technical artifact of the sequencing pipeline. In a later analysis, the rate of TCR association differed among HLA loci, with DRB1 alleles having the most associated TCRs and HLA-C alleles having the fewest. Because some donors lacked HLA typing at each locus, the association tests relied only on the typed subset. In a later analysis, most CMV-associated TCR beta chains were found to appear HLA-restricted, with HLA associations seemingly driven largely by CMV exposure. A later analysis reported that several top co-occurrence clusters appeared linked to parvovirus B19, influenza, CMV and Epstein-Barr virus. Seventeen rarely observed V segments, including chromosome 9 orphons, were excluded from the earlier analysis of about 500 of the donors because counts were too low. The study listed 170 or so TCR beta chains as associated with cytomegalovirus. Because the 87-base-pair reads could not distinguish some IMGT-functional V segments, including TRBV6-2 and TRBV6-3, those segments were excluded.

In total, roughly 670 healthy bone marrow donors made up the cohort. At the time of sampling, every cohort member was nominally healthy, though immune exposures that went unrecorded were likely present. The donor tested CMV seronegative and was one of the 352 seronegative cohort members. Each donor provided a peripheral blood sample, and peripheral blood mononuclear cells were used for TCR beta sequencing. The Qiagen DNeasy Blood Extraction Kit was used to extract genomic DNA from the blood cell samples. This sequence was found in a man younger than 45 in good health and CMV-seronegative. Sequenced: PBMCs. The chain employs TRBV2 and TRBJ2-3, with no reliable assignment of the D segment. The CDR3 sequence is CATEEDTQYF. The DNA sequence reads TGTGCCACCGAGGAGGATACGCAGTATTTT.